Listed below are T cell receptor beta chains from one sample, sequenced in a study of shared clonotypes between healthy human individuals. Profiled with immunoSEQ multiplex PCR; TCRdb holds only in-frame clones, not every one. This table holds around 1,100,000 clones, approximately 77% found once. The sequencing input was memory CD4+ T cells from PBMCs. The receptors derive from a man between 18 and 29 years old in good health. Some clones in this sample may be carry-over from other donors' samples. Each CDR3 is given with its conserved first and last residue. The D gene is left open where the match is weak. The size of a clone is reported for some rows only, either as once, few or many, or as a class for expanded clones.

cdr3_nt	cdr3_aa	d_call	v_call	cdr3_length	clone_size	j_call
TGTGCCAGCAGCGCATTGGACAGGGATGGCGAGCAGTACTTC	CASSALDRDGEQYF	TRBD1	TRBV11-2	14	NA	TRBJ2-7
TGCGCCAGCAGGATGAGTAGCGGCACAGATACGCAGTATTTT	CASRMSSGTDTQYF	NA	TRBV5-1	14	few	TRBJ2-3
TGCGCCAGCAGTGCGGTCCGTGGGGGCCTGGATACGCAGTATTTT	CASSAVRGGLDTQYF	NA	TRBV10-1	15	NA	TRBJ2-3
TGCGCCAGCAGACCGAGCGGGACATCGAACACCGGGGAGCTGTTTTTT	CASRPSGTSNTGELFF	NA	TRBV5-1	16	NA	TRBJ2-2
TGCGCCAGCAGCTTGTGGACAGGCTACGAGCAGTACTTC	CASSLWTGYEQYF	TRBD1	TRBV5-1	13	NA	TRBJ2-7
TGTGCCAGCTCTCTTTCGACAGGGTCGAACACCGGGGAGCTGTTTTTT	CASSLSTGSNTGELFF	TRBD1	TRBV18	16	NA	TRBJ2-2
TGCGCCAGCAGCCAAGATGCCGCGGGAGGAGTCTTTGCAGATACGCAGTATTTT	CASSQDAAGGVFADTQYF	TRBD2	TRBV4-3	18	NA	TRBJ2-3
TGTGCCAGCAGTTTAACTAAGAAAGATACGCAGTATTTT	CASSLTKKDTQYF	NA	TRBV28	13	many	TRBJ2-3
TGTGCCAGCAGCTTGGAGGGACATGGCTACACCTTC	CASSLEGHGYTF	NA	TRBV5-5	12	NA	TRBJ1-2
TGTGCCATCTCCGGGGGTTGGAATGAAAAACTGTTTTTT	CAISGGWNEKLFF	NA	TRBV10-3	13	NA	TRBJ1-4
TGTGCCAGCAGCACGGCGGGGGGCCAGAGCTACACCTTC	CASSTAGGQSYTF	NA	TRBV2	13	NA	TRBJ1-2
TGTGCCAGCAGCTTAGCCGGGCTCGGCTACACCTTC	CASSLAGLGYTF	NA	TRBV7-2	12	NA	TRBJ1-2
TGCAGTGCTTTTAGCGCCGGCGGGCAGTATTTT	CSAFSAGGQYF	NA	TRBV20-1	11	few	TRBJ2-3
TGTGCCAGCAGCTCCGGGGCCAACGTCCTGACTTTC	CASSSGANVLTF	NA	TRBV11-2	12	NA	TRBJ2-6
TGTGCCAGCAGCGCGGGGCGAGGCGACTATGGCTACACCTTC	CASSAGRGDYGYTF	NA	TRBV2	14	NA	TRBJ1-2
TGTGCCTGCTCAGGAAAGACGGATTCTCGCTACGAGCAGTACTTC	CACSGKTDSRYEQYF	NA	TRBV6-1	15	NA	TRBJ2-7
TGTGCCAGCAGCTTATCAGGGATTGAAGCTTTCTTT	CASSLSGIEAFF	NA	TRBV11-2	12	NA	TRBJ1-1
TGTGCCAGCAGTTTAACTGGGGGCTACACCTTC	CASSLTGGYTF	NA	TRBV28	11	NA	TRBJ1-2
TGTGCCAGCAGTCTGTACAGGGGGAAGGGGGCTAATGAAAAACTGTTTTTT	CASSLYRGKGANEKLFF	TRBD1	TRBV28	17	once	TRBJ1-4
TGCGCCAGCACCCCTGGCGGAGGGGGTCAAGAGACCCAGTACTTC	CASTPGGGGQETQYF	NA	TRBV5-1	15	many	TRBJ2-5
TGTGCCAGCAGTCGGTACGGGACCTACAATGAGCAGTTCTTC	CASSRYGTYNEQFF	NA	TRBV27	14	NA	TRBJ2-1
TGTGCCAGCAGCTCGACGGCGCATATCGGTGAGCAGTTCTTC	CASSSTAHIGEQFF	NA	TRBV7-9	14	once	TRBJ2-1